This T cell receptor beta chain was observed in a study of neurological immune-mediated disorders. The study, taken as a whole, reports: When repertoires were grouped phylogenetically, those of 18 of 34 multiple sclerosis patients fell into one related-CDR3 cluster, a possible signature.

CDR3 size: 15 residues. V shed 6 bases, J shed 4 bases, and the junction held 11 bases outside the gene matches. The germline gives CDR1 MNHEY, CDR2 SVGAGI. Each CDR3 protein is one row after TCRdb ran MiXCR on the 5' RACE reads. This repertoire shows about 66,000 distinct CDR3 sequences, less than 5.5% found once; its top ten account for 6.5% to 7.5%. This clonotype was counted at least ten times. Its target is not known. The chain combines TRBV6-5 with TRBJ1-2; TRBD1 matches 7 bases. The sequenced material came from PBMCs. The receptor comes from a man aged 25-45 years with multiple sclerosis. This chain's CDR3 is CASRPRGHPVYGYTF. The CDR3 DNA reads TGTGCCAGCAGACCGAGGGGGCATCCGGTCTATGGCTACACCTTC.